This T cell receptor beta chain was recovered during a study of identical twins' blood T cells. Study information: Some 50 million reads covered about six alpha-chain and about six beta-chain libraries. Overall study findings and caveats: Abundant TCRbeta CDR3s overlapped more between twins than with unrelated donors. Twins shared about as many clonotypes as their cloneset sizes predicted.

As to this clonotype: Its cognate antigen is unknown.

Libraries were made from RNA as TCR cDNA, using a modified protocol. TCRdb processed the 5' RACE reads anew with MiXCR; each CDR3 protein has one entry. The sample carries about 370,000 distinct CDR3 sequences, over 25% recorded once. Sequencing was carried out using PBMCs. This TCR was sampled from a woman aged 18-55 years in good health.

The CDR3 protein is CASSSQRGGELFF. The DNA for the CDR3 is TGTGCCAGCAGCTCACAAAGGGGCGGGGAGCTGTTTTTT. V is TRBV9 and J is TRBJ2-2; D is perhaps TRBD1 (5 bases). Germline V gives CDR1 SGDLS, CDR2 YYNGEE. Trimming left V 4 bases short and J 7 bases short, with 11 bases between. The CDR3 spans 13 residues.